This T cell receptor beta chain was recovered during a study of blood T cell repertoires in COVID-19. The CDR3 is 14 residues long. Trimming pared 4 bases from V and 0 bases from J, leaving 7 bases between. Germline V lookup: CDR1 MNHEY, CDR2 SMNVEV (reference sequence). The assay was immunoSEQ multiplex PCR, and TCRdb's table has in-frame clones only and misses some. The profile shows about 72,000 clones, about nine tenths of them singletons. Sequencing was done on a sample of peripheral blood. The origin of this receptor is a human donor in a cohort sampled during active COVID-19. The genes are TRBV27 and TRBJ2-4; D possibly corresponds to TRBD1 (5 bases). The DNA of the CDR3 is TGTGCCAGCAGTTCCGGACAAGCCAAAAACATTCAGTACTTC. It translates to CASSSGQAKNIQYF.